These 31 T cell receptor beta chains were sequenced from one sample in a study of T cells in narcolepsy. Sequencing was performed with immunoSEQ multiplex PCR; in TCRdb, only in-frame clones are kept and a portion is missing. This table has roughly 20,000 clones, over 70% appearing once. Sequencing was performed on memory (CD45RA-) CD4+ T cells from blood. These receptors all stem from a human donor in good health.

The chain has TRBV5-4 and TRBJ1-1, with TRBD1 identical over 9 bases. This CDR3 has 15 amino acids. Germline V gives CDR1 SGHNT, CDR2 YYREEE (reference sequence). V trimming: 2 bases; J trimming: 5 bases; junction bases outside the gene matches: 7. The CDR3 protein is CASSFPGQGGTEAFF. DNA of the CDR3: TGTGCCAGCAGCTTTCCGGGACAGGGAGGTACTGAAGCTTTCTTT.

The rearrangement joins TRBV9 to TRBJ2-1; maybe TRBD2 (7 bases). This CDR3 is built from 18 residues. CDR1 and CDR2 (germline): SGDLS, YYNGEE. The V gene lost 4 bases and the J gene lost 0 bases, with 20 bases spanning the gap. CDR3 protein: CASSPQLGGLSSYNEQFF. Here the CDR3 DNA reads TGTGCCAGCAGCCCGCAACTCGGGGGGCTGAGCTCCTACAATGAGCAGTTCTTC.

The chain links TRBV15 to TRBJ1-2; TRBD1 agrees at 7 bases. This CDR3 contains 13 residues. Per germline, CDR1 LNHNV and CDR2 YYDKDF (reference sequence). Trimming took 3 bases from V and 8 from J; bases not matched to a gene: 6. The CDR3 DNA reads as TGTGCCACCAGCAGGACAGGGAACGACGGCTACACCTTC. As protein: CATSRTGNDGYTF.

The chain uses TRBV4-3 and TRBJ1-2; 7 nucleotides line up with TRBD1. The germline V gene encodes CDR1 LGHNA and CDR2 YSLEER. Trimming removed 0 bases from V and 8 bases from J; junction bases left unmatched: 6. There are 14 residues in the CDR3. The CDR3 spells CASSQEPGGSGYTF. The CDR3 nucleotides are TGCGCCAGCAGCCAAGAACCAGGGGGGTCAGGCTACACCTTC.

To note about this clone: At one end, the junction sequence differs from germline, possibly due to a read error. CDR3 protein: CASSQERTSGLGTQYF. CDR3 coding DNA: TGCGCCAGCAGCCAAGAAAGGACTAGCGGGTTGGGGACCCAGTACTTC. The chain is built from TRBV5-4 and TRBJ2-5, with 11 bases identical to TRBD2. Looked up from germline, CDR1 is SGHNT and CDR2 is YYREEE (reference sequence). This CDR3 has 16 amino acids.

The CDR3 here is CASSVQGVGYGYTF. The CDR3 DNA sequence: TGTGCCAGCAGCGTTCAGGGGGTTGGGTATGGCTACACCTTC. The genes are TRBV7-9 and TRBJ1-2, with 7 nucleotides matching TRBD1. Per germline, CDR1 SEHNR and CDR2 FQNEAQ (reference sequence). V was clipped by 5 bases and J by 5 bases; unmatched bases: 8. The CDR3 loop spans 14 amino acids.

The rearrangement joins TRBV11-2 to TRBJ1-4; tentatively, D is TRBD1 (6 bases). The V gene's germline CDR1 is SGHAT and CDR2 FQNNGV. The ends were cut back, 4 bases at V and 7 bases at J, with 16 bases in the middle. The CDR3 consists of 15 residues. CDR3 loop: CASSWGPVGGEKLFF. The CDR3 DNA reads TGTGCCAGCAGCTGGGGGCCCGTGGGGGGTGAAAAACTGTTTTTT.

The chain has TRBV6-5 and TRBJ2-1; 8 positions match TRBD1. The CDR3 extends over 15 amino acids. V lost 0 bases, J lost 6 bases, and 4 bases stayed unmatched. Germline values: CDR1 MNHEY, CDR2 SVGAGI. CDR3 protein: CASSYSQGAFNEQFF. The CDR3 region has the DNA TGTGCCAGCAGTTACTCTCAGGGGGCGTTCAATGAGCAGTTCTTC.

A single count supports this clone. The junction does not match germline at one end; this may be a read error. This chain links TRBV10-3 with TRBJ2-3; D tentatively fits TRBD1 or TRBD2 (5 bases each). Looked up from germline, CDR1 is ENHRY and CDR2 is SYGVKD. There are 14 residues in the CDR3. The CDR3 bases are TGTGCCATTAGTGGGGACGCAACCACAGATACGCAGTATTTT. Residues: CAISGDATTDTQYF.

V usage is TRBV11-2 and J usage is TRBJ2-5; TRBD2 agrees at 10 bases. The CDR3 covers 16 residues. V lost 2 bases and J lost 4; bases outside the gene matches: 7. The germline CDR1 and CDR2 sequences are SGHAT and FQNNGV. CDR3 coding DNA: TGTGCCAGCAGCTTATTGAGCGGGGGGGCCTCAGAGACCCAGTACTTC. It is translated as CASSLLSGGASETQYF.

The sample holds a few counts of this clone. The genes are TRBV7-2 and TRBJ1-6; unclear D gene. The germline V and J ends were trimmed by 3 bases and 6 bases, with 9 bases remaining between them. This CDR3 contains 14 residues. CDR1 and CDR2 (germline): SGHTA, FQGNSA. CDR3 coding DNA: TGTGCCAGCAGCTTCCCCGGCGGTAATTCACCCCTCCACTTT. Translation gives CASSFPGGNSPLHF.

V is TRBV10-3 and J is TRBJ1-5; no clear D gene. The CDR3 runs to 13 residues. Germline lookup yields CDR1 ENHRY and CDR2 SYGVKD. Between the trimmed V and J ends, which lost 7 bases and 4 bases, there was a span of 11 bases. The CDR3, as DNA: TGTGCCATCACCCAGGACTCAAATCAGCCCCAGCATTTT. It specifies CAITQDSNQPQHF.

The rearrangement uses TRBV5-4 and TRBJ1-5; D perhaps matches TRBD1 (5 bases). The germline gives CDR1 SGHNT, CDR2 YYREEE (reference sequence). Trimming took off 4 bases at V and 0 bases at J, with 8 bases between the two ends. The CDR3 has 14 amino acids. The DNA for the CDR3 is TGTGCCAGCAGCAGGGGACTTAGCAATCAGCCCCAGCATTTT. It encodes CASSRGLSNQPQHF.

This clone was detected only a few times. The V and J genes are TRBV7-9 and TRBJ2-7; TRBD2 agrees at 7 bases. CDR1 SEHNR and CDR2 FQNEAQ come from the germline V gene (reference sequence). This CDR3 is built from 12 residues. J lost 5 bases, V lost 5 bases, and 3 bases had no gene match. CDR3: CASSGGVNEQYF. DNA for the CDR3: TGTGCCAGCAGCGGGGGGGTAAACGAGCAGTACTTC.

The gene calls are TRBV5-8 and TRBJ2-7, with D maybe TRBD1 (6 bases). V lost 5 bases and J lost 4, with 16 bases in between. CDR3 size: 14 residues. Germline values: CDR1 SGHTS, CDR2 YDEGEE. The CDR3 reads CASRLEAGAYEQYF. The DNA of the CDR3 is TGTGCCAGCAGACTTGAGGCAGGGGCATACGAGCAGTACTTC.

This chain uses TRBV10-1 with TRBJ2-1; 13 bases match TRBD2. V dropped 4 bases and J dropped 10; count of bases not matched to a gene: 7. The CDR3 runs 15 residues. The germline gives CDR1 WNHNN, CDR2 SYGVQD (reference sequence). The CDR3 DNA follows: TGCGCCAGCAGTGGACCGGGACTAGCGGGGTGGGAGCAGTTCTTC. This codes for CASSGPGLAGWEQFF.

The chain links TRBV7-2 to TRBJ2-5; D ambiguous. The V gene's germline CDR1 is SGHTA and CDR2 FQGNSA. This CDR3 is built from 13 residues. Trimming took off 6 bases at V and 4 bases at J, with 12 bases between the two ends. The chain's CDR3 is CASSRATRETQYF. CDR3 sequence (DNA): TGTGCCAGCAGTCGCGCGACCCGAGAGACCCAGTACTTC.

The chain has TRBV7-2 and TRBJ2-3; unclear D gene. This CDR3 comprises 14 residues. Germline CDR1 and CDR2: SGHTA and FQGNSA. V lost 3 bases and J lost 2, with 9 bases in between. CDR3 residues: CASSLTRSTDTQYF. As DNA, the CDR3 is TGTGCCAGCAGCTTGACCCGCTCCACAGATACGCAGTATTTT.

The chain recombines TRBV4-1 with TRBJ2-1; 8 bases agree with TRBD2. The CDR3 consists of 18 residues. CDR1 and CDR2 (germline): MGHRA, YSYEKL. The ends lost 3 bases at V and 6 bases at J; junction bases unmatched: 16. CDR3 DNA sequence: TGCGCCAGCAGCCAGGTCGACCTGGGACTAGGGGGGAGCAATGAGCAGTTCTTC. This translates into CASSQVDLGLGGSNEQFF.

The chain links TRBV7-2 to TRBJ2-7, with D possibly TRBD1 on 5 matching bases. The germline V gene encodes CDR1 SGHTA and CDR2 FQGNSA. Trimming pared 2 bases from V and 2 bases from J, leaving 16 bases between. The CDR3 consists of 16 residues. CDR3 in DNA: TGTGCCAGCAGCTTACACCCCACAGGATCCCCCTACGAGCAGTACTTC. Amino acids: CASSLHPTGSPYEQYF. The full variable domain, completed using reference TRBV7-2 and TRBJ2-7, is GAGVSQSPSNKVTEKGKDVELRCDPISGHTALYWYRQSLGQGLEFLIYFQGNSAPDKSGLPSDRFSAERTGGSVSTLTIQRTQQEDSAVYLCASSLHPTGSPYEQYFGPGTRLTVT.

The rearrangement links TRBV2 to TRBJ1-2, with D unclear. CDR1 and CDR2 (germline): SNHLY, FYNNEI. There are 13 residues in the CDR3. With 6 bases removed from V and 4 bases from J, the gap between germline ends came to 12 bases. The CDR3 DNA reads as TGTGCCAGCAGCCGCCGCCCCGCCTATGGCTACACCTTC. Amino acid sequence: CASSRRPAYGYTF.

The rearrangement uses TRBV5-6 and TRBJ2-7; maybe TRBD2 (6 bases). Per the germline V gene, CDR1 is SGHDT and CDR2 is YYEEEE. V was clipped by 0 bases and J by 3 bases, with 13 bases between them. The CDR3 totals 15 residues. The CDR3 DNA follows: TGTGCCAGCAGCTTGGTCCTGGGGGAGGACTACGAGCAGTACTTC. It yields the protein CASSLVLGEDYEQYF.

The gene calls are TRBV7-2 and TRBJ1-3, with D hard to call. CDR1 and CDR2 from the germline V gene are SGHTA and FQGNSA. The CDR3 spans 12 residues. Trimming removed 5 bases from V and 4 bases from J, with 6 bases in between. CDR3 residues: CASSLLGNTIYF. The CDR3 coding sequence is TGTGCCAGCAGCCTACTGGGAAACACCATATATTTT.

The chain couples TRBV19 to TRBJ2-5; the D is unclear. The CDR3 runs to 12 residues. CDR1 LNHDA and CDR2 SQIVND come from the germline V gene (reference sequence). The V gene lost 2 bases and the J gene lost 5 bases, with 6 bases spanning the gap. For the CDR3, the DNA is TGTGCCAGTAGTATAACCGGGGAGACCCAGTACTTC. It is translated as CASSITGETQYF.

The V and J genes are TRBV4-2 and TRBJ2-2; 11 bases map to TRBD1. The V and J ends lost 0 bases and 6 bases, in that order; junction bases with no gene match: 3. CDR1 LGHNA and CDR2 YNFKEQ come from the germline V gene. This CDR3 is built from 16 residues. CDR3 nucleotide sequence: TGTGCCAGCAGCCAAGATCCGGGACAGGGGGCCGGGGAGCTGTTTTTT. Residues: CASSQDPGQGAGELFF.

As DNA, the CDR3 is TGTGCCATCGAAAGCTCCAGGACAATTGCAACTAATGAAAAACTGTTTTTT. It yields the protein CAIESSRTIATNEKLFF. This rearrangement joins TRBV7-9 to TRBJ1-4; maybe TRBD1 (5 bases). Germline V gene lookup returns CDR1 SEHNR and CDR2 FQNEAQ (reference sequence). This CDR3 has 17 amino acids. V was trimmed by 10 bases and J by 0 bases, leaving 21 bases between them. The full variable domain, its missing parts supplied by reference TRBV7-9 and TRBJ1-4, is DTGVSQNPRHKITKRGQNVTFRCDPISEHNRLYWYRQTLGQGPEFLTYFQNEAQLEKSRLLSDRFSAERPKGSFSTLEIQRTEQGDSAMYLCAIESSRTIATNEKLFFGSGTQLSVL.

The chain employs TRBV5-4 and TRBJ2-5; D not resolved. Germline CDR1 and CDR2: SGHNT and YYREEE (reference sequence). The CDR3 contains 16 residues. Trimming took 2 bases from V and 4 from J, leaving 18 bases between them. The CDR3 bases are TGTGCCAGCAGCTTAGGGCTGCTCGCCTCGGGAGAGACCCAGTACTTC. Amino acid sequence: CASSLGLLASGETQYF. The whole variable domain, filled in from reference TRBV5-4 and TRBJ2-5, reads ETGVTQSPTHLIKTRGQQVTLRCSSQSGHNTVSWYQQALGQGPQFIFQYYREEENGRGNFPPRFSGLQFPNYSSELNVNALELDDSALYLCASSLGLLASGETQYFGPGTRLLVL.

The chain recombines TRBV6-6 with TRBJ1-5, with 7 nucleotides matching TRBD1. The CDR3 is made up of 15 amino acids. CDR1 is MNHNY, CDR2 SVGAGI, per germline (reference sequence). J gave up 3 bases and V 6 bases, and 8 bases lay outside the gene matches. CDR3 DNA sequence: TGTGCCAGCAGCCCGAAGACAGGGATCAATCAGCCCCAGCATTTT. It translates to CASSPKTGINQPQHF.

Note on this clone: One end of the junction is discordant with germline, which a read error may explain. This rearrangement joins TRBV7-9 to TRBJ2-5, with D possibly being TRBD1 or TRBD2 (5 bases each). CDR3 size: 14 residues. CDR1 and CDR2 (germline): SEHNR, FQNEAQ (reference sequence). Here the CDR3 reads CASRRTGPQGTQYF. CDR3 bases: TGTGCCAGCAGGAGAACGGGACCGCAAGGGACCCAGTACTTC.

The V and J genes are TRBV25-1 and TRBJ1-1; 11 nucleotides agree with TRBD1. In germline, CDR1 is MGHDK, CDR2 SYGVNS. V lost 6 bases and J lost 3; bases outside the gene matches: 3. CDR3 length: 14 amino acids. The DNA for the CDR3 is TGTGCCAGCAGAGGACAGGGGGCCTACACTGAAGCTTTCTTT. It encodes CASRGQGAYTEAFF.

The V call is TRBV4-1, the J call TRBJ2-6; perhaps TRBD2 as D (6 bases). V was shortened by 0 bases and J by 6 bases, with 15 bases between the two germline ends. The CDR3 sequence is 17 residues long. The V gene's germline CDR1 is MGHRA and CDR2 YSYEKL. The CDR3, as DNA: TGCGCCAGCAGCCAAGAGGAGGGATTTTTGAAGGCCAACGTCCTGACTTTC. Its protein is CASSQEEGFLKANVLTF.